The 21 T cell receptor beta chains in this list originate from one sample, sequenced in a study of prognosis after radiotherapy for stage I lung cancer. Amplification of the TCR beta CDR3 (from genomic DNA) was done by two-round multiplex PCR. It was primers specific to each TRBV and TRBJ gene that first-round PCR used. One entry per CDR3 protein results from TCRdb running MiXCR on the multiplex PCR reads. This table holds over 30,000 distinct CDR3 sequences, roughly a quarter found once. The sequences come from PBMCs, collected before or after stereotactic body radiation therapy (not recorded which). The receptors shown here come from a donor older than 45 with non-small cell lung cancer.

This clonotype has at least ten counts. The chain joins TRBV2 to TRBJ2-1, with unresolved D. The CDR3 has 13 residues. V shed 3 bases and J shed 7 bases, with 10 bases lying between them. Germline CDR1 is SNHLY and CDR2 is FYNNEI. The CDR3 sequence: CASSDGRRNEQFF. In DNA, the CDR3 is TGTGCCAGCAGTGACGGGCGTAGGAATGAGCAGTTCTTC.

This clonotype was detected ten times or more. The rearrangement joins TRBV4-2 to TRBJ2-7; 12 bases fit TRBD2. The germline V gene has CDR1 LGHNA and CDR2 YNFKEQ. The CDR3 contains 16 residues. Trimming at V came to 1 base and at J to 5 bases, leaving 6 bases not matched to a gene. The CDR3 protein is CASSQVPGLAGNEQYF. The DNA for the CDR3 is TGTGCCAGCAGCCAAGTTCCGGGACTAGCGGGTAACGAGCAGTACTTC.

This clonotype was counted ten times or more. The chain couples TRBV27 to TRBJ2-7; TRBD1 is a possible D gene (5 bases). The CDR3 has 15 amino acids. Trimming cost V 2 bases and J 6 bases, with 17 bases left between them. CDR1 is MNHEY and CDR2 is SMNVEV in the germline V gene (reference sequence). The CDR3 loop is CASSLGLRTTLEQYF. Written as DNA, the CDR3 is TGTGCCAGCAGTTTAGGGTTGAGGACAACGCTCGAGCAGTACTTC.

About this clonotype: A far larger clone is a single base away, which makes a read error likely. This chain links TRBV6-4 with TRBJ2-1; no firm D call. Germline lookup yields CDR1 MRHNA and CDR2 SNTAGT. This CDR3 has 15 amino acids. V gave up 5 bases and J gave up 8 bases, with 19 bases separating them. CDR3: CASSYQESEGDEQFF. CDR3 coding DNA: TGTGCCAGCAGTTATCAAGAGTCAGAAGGCGATGAGCAGTTCTTC.

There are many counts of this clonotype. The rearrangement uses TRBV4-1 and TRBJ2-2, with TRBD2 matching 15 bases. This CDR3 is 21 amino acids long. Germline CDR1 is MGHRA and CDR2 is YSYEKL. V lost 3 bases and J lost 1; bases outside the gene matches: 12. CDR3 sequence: CASSHPPVGLAGGKNTGELFF. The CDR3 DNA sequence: TGCGCCAGCAGCCACCCTCCGGTGGGACTAGCGGGGGGCAAGAACACCGGGGAGCTGTTTTTT.

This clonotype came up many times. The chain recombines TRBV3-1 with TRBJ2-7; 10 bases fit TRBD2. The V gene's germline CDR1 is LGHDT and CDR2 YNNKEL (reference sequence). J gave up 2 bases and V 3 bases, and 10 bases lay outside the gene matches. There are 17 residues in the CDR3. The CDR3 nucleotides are TGTGCCAGCAGCCAGGGTGGACTAGCGGAACCCACCTACGAGCAGTACTTC. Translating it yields CASSQGGLAEPTYEQYF.

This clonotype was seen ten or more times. The CDR3 DNA follows: TGCGCCAGCAACCCTGGGGTTAGCGGGGGCCCACTCAGCTCTGGGGCCAACGTCCTGACTTTC. It encodes CASNPGVSGGPLSSGANVLTF. The chain is built from TRBV5-1 and TRBJ2-6; 9 bases are a match to TRBD2. CDR3 length equals 21 residues. Per germline, CDR1 SGHRS and CDR2 YFSETQ. Trimming cost V 6 bases and J 0 bases; bases outside gene matches: 19.

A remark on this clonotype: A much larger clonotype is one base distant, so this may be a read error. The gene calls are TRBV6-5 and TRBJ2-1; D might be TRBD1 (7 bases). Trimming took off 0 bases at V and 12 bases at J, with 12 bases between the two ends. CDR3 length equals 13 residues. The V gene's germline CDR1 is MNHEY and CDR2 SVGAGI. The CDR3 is CASSYSVQGGQFF. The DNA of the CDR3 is TGTGCCAGCAGTTACTCGGTGCAGGGGGGGCAGTTCTTC.

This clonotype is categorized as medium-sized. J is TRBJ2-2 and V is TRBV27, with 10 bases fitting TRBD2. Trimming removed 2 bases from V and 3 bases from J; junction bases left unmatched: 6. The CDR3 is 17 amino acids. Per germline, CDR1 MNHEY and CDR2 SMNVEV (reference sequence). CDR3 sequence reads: CASSLKASGSYTGELFF. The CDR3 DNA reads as TGTGCCAGCAGTTTAAAGGCTAGCGGGAGTTACACCGGGGAGCTGTTTTTT.

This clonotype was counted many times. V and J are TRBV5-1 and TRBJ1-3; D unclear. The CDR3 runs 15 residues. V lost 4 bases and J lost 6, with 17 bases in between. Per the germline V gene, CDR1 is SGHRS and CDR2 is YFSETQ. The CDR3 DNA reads TGCGCCAGCAGCCGCGACGGTACAGACGAAAACACCATATATTTT. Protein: CASSRDGTDENTIYF.

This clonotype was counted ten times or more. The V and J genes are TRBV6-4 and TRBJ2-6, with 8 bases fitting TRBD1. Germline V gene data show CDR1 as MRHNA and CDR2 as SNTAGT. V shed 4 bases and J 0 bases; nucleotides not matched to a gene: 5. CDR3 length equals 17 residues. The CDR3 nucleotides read TGTGCCAGCAGTGCAGGGGGCGCGAGCTCTGGGGCCAACGTCCTGACTTTC. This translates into CASSAGGASSGANVLTF.

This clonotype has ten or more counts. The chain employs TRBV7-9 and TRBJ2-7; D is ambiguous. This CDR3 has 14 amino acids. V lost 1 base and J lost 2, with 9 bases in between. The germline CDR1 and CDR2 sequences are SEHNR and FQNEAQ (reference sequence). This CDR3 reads CASSLVGRAYEQYF. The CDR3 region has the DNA TGTGCCAGCAGCTTAGTTGGAAGGGCCTACGAGCAGTACTTC.

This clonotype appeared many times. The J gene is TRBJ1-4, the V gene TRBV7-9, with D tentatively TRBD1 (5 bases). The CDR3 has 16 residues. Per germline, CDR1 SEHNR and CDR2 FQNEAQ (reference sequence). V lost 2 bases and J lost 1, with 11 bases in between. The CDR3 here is CASSLILGETNEKLFF. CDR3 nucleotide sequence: TGTGCCAGCAGCTTAATCTTGGGGGAAACTAATGAAAAACTGTTTTTT.

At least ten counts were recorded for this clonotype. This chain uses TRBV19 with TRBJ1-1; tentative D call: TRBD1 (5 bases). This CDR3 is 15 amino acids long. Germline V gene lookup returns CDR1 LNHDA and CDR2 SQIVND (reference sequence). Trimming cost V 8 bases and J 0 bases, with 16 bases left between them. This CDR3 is CASLPQAGMNTEAFF. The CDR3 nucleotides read TGTGCCAGTCTCCCTCAGGCAGGGATGAACACTGAAGCTTTCTTT.

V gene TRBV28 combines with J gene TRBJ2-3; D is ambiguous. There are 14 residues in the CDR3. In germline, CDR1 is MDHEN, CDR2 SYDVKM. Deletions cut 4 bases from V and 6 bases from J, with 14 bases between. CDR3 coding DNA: TGTGCCAGCAGTTCACCACACAAGGCCGATACGCAGTATTTT. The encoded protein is CASSSPHKADTQYF.

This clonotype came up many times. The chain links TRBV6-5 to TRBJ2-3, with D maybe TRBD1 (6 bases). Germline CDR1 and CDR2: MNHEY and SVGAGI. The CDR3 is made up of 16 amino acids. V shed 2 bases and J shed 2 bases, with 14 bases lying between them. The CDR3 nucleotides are TGTGCCAGCAGTTACGGGGGACAAACGGTCACAGATACGCAGTATTTT. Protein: CASSYGGQTVTDTQYF.

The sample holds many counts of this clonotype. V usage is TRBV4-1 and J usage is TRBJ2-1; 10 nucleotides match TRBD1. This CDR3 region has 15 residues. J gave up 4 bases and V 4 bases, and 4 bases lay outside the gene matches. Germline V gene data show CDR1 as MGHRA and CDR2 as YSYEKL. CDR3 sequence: CASSRGQGVYNEQFF. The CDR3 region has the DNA TGCGCCAGCAGCCGCGGACAGGGGGTATACAATGAGCAGTTCTTC.

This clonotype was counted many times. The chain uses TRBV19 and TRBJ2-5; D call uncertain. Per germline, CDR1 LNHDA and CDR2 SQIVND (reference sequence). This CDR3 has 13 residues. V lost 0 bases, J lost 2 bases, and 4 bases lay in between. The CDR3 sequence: CASSIDLQETQYF. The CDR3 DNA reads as TGTGCCAGTAGTATAGACCTACAAGAGACCCAGTACTTC. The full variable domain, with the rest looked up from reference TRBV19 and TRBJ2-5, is DGGITQSPKYLFRKEGQNVTLSCEQNLNHDAMYWYRQDPGQGLRLIYYSQIVNDFQKGDIAEGYSVSREKKESFPLTVTSAQKNPTAFYLCASSIDLQETQYFGPGTRLLVL.

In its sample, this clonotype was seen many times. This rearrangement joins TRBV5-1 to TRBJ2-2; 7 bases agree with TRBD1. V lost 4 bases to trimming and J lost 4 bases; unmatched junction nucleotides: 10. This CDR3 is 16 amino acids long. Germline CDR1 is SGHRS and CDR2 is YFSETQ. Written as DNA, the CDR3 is TGCGCCAGCAGCCTCCCGACAGGGTTGAGCACCGGGGAGCTGTTTTTT. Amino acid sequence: CASSLPTGLSTGELFF.

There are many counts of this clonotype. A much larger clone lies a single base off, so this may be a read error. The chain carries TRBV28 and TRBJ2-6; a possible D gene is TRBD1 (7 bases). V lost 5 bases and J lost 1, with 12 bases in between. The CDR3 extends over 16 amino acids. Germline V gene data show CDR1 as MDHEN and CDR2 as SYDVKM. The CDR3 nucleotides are TGTGCCAGCAGTCCAGGGGGGTCTTCTGGGGCCAACGTCCTGACTTTC. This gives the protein CASSPGGSSGANVLTF.

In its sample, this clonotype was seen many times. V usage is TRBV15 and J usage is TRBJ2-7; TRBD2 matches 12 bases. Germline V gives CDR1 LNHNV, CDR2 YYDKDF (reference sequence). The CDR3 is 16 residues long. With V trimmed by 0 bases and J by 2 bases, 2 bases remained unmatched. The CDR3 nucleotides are TGTGCCACCAGCAGAGAGGGACTAGCGGGTCCCTACGAGCAGTACTTC. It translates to CATSREGLAGPYEQYF. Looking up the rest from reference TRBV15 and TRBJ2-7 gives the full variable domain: DAMVIQNPRYQVTQFGKPVTLSCSQTLNHNVMYWYQQKSSQAPKLLFHYYDKDFNNEADTPDNFQSRRPNTSFCFLDIRSPGLGDTAMYLCATSREGLAGPYEQYFGPGTRLTVT.